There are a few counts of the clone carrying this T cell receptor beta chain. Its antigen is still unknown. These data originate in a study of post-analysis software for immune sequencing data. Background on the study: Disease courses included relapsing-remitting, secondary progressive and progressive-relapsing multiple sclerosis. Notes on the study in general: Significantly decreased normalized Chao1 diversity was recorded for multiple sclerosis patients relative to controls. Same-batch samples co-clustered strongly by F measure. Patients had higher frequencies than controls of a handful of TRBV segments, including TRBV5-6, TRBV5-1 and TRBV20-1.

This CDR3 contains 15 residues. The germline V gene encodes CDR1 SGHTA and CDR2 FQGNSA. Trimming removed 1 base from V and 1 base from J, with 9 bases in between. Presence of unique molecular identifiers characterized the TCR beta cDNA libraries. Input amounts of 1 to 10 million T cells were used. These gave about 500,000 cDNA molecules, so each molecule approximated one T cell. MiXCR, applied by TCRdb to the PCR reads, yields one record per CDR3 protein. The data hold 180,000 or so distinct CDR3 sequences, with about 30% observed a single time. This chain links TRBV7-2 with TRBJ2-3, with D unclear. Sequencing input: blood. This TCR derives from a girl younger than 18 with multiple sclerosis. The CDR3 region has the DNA TGTGCCAGCAGCTTAGAAAACCTCCGCACAGATACGCAGTATTTT. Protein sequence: CASSLENLRTDTQYF.